This T cell receptor beta chain comes out of a study of OX40 agonist ivuxolimab in advanced cancers. Turning to the study itself: Patients received intravenous ivuxolimab every 2 weeks at 0.01 to 10 mg/kg. Prior anti-PD-1, anti-PD-L1 or anti-CTLA-4 therapy did not bar entry, and 40% had some.

On this clone itself: The antigen is not known.

Broader study findings: More expanded clones were seen, on average, in CD8+ T cells than in CD4+. Patients with a partial response at 0.1-3.0 mg/kg had among the lowest clonal expansion.

Clones were read by immunoSEQ multiplex PCR, and TCRdb kept only the in-frame ones, dropping some. The data show approximately 40,000 clones, with 88% seen just once and 23% held by the top ten. V gave up 2 bases and J gave up 8 bases; unmatched junction bases: 12. The germline V gene has CDR1 MNHNS and CDR2 SASEGT. This CDR3 contains 16 residues. The sequencing here drew on CD4+ or CD8+ T cells sorted from blood, taken in a trial of the OX40 agonist ivuxolimab. This receptor was identified in an adult with an advanced solid tumor such as melanoma, head and neck, liver or kidney cancer. The V gene is TRBV6-1, the J gene TRBJ2-3; the match to TRBD2 covers 8 bases. The CDR3 loop is CASSEYNRGGLGTQYF. DNA for the CDR3: TGTGCCAGCAGTGAATATAATCGGGGGGGCCTTGGTACGCAGTATTTT.